This TCR beta chain derives from a study of OX40 agonist ivuxolimab in advanced cancers. Across the whole study: Ivuxolimab, an antibody acting as an agonist of OX40 (CD134), was used to treat patients. Past anti-PD-1, anti-PD-L1 or anti-CTLA-4 therapy was accepted, and 40% had received some. The study, taken as a whole, reports: CD4+ and CD8+ T cells in blood underwent clonal expansion by week 6 at 0.1 to 3.0 mg/kg. Among T cells, CD8+ cells averaged more expanded clones than CD4+ cells.

Profiled with immunoSEQ multiplex PCR; TCRdb holds only in-frame clones, not every one. The sample contains 75,000 to 90,000 clones, around 87% of which appear only once. Worth noting for this clone: As yet, its antigen is unknown.

This CDR3 is 18 amino acids long. Unmatched junction bases numbered 10, after V lost 1 base and J lost 7 bases. CDR1 is SGHVS, CDR2 FNYEAQ, per germline. Sequencing was performed on CD4+ or CD8+ T cells sorted from blood, taken in a trial of the OX40 agonist ivuxolimab. The TCR comes from an adult with an advanced solid tumor such as melanoma, head and neck, liver or kidney cancer. This chain links TRBV7-6 with TRBJ2-2; TRBD1 matches at 12 bases. The CDR3 loop is CASSLGPGTGGANGELFF. CDR3 in DNA: TGTGCCAGCAGCTTAGGTCCAGGGACAGGGGGCGCAAACGGGGAGCTGTTTTTT.